This entry concerns a single T cell receptor beta chain. The method was immunoSEQ multiplex PCR; TCRdb's version includes in-frame clones alone and lacks a portion of them. The sample lists tens of thousands of clones, almost 95% occurring once. This specimen belongs to a study of T cell changes during pregnancy in multiple sclerosis. The V gene's germline CDR1 is LNHDA and CDR2 SQIVND (reference sequence). Trimming stripped 4 bases from V and 8 bases from J, with 12 bases between. The CDR3 contains 13 residues. The V call is TRBV19, the J call TRBJ2-1; D is ambiguous. The sequence was collected from a female donor in good health, enrolled as a control in a pregnancy study. This specimen consisted of peripheral blood, obtained in the third trimester of pregnancy. The CDR3 DNA reads as TGTGCCAGTAGTACGCACCAGAGCGATGAGCAGTTCTTC. It encodes CASSTHQSDEQFF.